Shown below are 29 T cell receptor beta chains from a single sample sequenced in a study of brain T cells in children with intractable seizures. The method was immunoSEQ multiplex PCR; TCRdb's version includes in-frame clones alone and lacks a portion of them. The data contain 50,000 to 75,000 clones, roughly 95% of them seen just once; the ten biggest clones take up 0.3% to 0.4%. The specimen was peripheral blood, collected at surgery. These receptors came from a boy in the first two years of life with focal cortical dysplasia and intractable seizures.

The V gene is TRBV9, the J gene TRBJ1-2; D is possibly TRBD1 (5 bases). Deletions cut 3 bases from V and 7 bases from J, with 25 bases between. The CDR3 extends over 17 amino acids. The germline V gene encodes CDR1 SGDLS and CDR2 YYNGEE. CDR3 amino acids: CASSATQLSGPWGGYTF. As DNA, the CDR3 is TGTGCCAGCAGCGCGACGCAACTATCAGGGCCCTGGGGTGGCTACACCTTC. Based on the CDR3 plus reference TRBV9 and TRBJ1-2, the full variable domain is DSGVTQTPKHLITATGQRVTLRCSPRSGDLSVYWYQQSLDQGLQFLIQYYNGEERAKGNILERFSAQQFPDLHSELNLSSLELGDSALYFCASSATQLSGPWGGYTFGSGTRLTVV.

The CDR3 bases are TGTGCCAGCAGCTTCCGCCAAGGGGGAGATGAGCAGTTCTTC. Protein product: CASSFRQGGDEQFF. The gene calls are TRBV5-8 and TRBJ2-1; D perhaps matches TRBD1 (6 bases). The germline V gene has CDR1 SGHTS and CDR2 YDEGEE. With 2 bases removed from V and 8 bases from J, the gap between germline ends came to 14 bases. CDR3 length: 14 residues.

The CDR3 sequence: CASSFRSSSYNEQFF. CDR3 sequence (DNA): TGTGCCAGCAGCTTTCGGTCGAGCTCCTACAATGAGCAGTTCTTC. The rearrangement uses TRBV5-6 and TRBJ2-1; D unresolved. Germline V gene sequence: CDR1 SGHDT, CDR2 YYEEEE. V shed 2 bases and J shed 0 bases, with 9 bases lying between them. CDR3 length equals 15 residues.

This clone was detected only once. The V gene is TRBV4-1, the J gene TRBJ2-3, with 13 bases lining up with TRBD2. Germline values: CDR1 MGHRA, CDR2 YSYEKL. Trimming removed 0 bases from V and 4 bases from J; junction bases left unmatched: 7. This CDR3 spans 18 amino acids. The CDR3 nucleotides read TGCGCCAGCAGCCAAGACCAACTAGCGGGAGGGCCCTCAGATACGCAGTATTTT. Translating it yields CASSQDQLAGGPSDTQYF.

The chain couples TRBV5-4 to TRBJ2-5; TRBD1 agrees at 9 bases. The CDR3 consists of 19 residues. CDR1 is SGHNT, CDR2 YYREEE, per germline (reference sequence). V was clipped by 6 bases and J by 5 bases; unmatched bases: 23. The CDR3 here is CASTRVPARTGDRVETQYF. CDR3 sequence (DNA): TGTGCCAGCACCCGAGTCCCCGCACGGACAGGGGATAGAGTTGAGACCCAGTACTTC.

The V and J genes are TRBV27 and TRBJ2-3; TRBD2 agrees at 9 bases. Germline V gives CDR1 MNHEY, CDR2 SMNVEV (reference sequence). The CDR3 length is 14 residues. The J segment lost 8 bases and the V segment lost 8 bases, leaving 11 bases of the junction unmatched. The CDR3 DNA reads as TGTGCCAGCGAGGGACTAGCCGGCCCCCGTACGCAGTATTTT. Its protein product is CASEGLAGPRTQYF.

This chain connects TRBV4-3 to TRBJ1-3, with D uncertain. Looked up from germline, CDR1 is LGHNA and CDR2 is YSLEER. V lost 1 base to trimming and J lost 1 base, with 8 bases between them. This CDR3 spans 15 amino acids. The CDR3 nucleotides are TGCGCCAGCAGCCAAGCTTACGGGTCTGGAAACACCATATATTTT. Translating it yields CASSQAYGSGNTIYF.

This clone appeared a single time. The CDR3 reads CASSRDGTDTQYF. For the CDR3, the DNA is TGTGCCAGCAGCCGGGACGGCACAGATACGCAGTATTTT. The chain couples TRBV7-2 to TRBJ2-3; D may be TRBD1 or TRBD2 (5 bases each). The CDR3 is 13 residues long. The ends were cut back, 5 bases at V and 1 base at J, with 7 bases in the middle. Germline CDR1 SGHTA, CDR2 FQGNSA.

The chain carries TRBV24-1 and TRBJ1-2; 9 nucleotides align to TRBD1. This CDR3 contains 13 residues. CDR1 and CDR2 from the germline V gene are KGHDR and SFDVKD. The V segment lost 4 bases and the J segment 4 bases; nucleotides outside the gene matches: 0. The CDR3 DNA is TGTGCCACCAGTGAGACAGGGGGCTATGGCTACACCTTC. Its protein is CATSETGGYGYTF.

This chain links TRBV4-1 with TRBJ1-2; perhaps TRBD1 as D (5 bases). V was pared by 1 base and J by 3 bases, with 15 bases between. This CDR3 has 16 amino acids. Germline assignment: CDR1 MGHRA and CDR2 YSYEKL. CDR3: CASSQVLRQGDYGYTF. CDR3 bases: TGCGCCAGCAGCCAAGTGCTTCGGCAGGGTGACTATGGCTACACCTTC.

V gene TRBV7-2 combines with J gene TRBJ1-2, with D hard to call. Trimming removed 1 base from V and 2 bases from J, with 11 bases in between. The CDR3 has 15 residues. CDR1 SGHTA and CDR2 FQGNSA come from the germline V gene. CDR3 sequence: CASSLGSHGNYGYTF. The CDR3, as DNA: TGTGCCAGCAGCTTAGGGAGCCACGGAAACTATGGCTACACCTTC.

The CDR3 loop is CASKAVGDYGYTF. CDR3 bases: TGTGCCAGTAAAGCCGTGGGGGACTATGGCTACACCTTC. V is TRBV19 and J is TRBJ1-2; D may be TRBD1 (5 bases). The CDR3 is made up of 13 amino acids. The V gene lost 7 bases and the J gene lost 3 bases, with 12 bases spanning the gap. Per the germline V gene, CDR1 is LNHDA and CDR2 is SQIVND (reference sequence).

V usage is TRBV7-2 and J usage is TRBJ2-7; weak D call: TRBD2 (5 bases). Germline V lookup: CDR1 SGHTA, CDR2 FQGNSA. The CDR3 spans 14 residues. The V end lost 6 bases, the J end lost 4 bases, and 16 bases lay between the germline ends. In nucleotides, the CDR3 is TGTGCCAGCAGTCCACCGGACTTCAGATACGAGCAGTACTTC. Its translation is CASSPPDFRYEQYF.

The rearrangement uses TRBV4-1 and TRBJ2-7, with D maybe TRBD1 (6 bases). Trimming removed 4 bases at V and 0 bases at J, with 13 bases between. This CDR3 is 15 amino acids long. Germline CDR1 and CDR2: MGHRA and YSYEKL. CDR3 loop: CASSRTYRVSYEQYF. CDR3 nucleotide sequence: TGCGCCAGCAGCCGAACTTACAGGGTCTCCTACGAGCAGTACTTC.

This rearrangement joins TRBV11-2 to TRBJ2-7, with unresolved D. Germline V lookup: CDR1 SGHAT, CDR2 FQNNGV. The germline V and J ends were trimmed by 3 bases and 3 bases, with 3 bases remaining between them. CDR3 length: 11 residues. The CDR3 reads CASSFDYEQYF. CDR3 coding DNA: TGTGCCAGCAGCTTCGACTACGAGCAGTACTTC.

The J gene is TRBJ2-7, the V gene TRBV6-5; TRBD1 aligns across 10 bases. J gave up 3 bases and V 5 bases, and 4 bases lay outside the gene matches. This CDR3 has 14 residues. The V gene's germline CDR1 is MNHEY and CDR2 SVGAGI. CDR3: CASSPRTGGYEQYF. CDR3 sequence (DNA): TGTGCCAGCAGTCCTCGGACAGGGGGCTACGAGCAGTACTTC.

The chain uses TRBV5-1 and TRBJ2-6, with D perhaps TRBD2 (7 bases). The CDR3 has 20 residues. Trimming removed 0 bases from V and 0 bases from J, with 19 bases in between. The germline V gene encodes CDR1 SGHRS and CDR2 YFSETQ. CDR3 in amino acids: CASSLALRGGRGSGANVLTF. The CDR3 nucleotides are TGCGCCAGCAGCTTGGCCCTAAGGGGGGGCAGGGGCTCTGGGGCCAACGTCCTGACTTTC.

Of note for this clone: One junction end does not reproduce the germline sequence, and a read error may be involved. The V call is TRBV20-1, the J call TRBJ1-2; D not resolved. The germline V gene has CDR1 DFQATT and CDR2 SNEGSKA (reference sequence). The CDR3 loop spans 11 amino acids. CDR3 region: CSAKHRSGGDF. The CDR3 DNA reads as TGCAGTGCTAAACACCGCTCTGGAGGAGACTTC.

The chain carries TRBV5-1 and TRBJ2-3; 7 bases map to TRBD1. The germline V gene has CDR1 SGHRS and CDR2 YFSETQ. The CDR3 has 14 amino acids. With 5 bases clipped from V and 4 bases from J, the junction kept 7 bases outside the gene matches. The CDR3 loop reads CASSWDRGSDTQYF. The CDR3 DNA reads TGCGCCAGCAGTTGGGACAGAGGGTCAGATACGCAGTATTTT.

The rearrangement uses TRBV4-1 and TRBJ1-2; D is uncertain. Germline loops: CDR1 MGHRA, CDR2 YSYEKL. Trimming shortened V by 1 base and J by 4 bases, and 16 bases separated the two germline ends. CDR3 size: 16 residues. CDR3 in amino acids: CASSQGGEIVGYGYTF. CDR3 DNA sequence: TGCGCCAGCAGCCAAGGGGGAGAAATCGTTGGCTATGGCTACACCTTC.

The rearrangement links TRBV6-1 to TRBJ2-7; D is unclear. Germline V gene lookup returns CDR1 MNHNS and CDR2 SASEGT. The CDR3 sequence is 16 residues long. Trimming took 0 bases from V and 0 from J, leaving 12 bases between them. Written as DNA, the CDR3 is TGTGCCAGCAGTGAAGCGCTAATGCGGAGCTCCTACGAGCAGTACTTC. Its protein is CASSEALMRSSYEQYF.

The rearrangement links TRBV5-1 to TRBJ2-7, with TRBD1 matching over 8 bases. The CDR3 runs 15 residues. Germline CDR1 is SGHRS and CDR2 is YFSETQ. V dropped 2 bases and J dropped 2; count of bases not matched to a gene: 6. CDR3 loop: CASSFRQGITYEQYF. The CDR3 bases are TGCGCCAGCAGCTTTCGACAGGGGATAACCTACGAGCAGTACTTC.

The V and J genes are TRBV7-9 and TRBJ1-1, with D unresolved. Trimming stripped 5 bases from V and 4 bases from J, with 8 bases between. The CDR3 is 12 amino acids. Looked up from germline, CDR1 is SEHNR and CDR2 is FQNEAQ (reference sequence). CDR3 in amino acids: CASSPKITEAFF. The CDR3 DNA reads TGTGCCAGCAGCCCGAAAATCACTGAAGCTTTCTTT.

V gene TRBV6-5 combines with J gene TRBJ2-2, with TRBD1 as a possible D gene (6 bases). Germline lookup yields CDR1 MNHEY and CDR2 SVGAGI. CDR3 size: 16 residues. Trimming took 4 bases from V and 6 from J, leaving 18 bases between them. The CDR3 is CASSFGIRDTSGELFF. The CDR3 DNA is TGTGCCAGCAGTTTCGGTATTCGGGACACCTCCGGGGAGCTGTTTTTT.

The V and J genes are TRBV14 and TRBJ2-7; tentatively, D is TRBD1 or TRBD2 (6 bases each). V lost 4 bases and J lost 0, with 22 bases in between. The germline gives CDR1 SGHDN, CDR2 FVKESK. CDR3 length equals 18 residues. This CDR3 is CASSPIPGARPGSYEQYF. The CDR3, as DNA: TGTGCCAGCAGCCCCATTCCGGGGGCGCGCCCGGGCTCCTACGAGCAGTACTTC.

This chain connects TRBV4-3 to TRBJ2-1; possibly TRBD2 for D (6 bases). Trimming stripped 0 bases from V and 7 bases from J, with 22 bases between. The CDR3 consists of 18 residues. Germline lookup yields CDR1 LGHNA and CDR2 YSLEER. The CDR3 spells CASSQDAGTSSNWNEQFF. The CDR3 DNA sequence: TGCGCCAGCAGCCAAGACGCGGGGACCAGCTCGAATTGGAATGAGCAGTTCTTC.

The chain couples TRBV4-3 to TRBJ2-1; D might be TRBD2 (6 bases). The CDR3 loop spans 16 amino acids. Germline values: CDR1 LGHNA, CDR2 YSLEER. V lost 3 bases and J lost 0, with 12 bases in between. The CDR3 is CASSQNPGASYNEQFF. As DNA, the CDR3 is TGCGCCAGCAGCCAGAACCCGGGAGCCTCCTACAATGAGCAGTTCTTC.

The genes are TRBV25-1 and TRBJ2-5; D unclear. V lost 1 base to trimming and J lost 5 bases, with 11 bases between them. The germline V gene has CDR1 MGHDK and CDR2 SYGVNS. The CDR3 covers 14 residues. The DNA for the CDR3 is TGTGCCAGCAGTGAATTAACCTTCGAGGAGACCCAGTACTTC. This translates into CASSELTFEETQYF.

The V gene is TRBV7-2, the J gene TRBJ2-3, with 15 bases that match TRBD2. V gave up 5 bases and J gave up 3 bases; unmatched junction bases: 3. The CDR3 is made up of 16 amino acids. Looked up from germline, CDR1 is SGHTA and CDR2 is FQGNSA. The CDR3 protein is CASSPGLAGGTDTQYF. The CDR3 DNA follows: TGTGCCAGCAGCCCTGGACTAGCGGGAGGGACAGATACGCAGTATTTT.